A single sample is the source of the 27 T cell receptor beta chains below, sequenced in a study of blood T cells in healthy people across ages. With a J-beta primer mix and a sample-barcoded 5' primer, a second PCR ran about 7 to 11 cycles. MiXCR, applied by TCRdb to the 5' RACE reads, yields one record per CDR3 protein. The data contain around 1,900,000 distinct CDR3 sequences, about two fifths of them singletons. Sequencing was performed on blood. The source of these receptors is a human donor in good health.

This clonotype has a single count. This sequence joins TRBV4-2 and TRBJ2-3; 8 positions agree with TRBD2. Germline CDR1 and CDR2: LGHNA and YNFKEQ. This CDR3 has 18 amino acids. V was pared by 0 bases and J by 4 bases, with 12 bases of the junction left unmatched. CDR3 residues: CASSQDISRGGYSDTQYF. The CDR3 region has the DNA TGTGCCAGCAGCCAAGACATAAGTCGGGGGGGATATTCAGATACGCAGTATTTT.

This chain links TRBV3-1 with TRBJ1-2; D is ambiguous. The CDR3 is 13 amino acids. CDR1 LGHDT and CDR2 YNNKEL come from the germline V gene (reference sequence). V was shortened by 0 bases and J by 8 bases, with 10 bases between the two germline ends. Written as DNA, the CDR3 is TGTGCCAGCAGCCAAGAGGGCCGACGCGGCTACACCTTC. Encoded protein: CASSQEGRRGYTF.

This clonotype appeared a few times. The CDR3 DNA sequence: TGTGCCAGCGGAGCTGGGCTAGCCCAGTATTTT. This gives the protein CASGAGLAQYF. The chain combines TRBV6-2 or TRBV6-3 with TRBJ2-3; TRBD2 is a possible D gene (5 bases). The CDR3 runs to 11 residues. Trimming took off 8 bases at V and 12 bases at J, with 15 bases between the two ends. From germline, CDR1 is MNHEY and CDR2 SVGEGT.

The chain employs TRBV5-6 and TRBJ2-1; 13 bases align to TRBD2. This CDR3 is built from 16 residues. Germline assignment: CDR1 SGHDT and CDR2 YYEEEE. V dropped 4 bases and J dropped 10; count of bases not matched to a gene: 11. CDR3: CASSMVPGLAGLEQFF. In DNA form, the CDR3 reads TGTGCCAGCAGCATGGTCCCGGGACTAGCGGGACTGGAGCAGTTCTTC.

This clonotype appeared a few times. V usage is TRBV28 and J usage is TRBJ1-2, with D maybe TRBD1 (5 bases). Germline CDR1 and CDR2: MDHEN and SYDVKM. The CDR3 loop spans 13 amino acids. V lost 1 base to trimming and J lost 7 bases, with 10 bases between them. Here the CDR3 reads CASSLLQGTGYTF. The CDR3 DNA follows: TGTGCCAGCAGTTTATTGCAGGGTACTGGCTACACCTTC.

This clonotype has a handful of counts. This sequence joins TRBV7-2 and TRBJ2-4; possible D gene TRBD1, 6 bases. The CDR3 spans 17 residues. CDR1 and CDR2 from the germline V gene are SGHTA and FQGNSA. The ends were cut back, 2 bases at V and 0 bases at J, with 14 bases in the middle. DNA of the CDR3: TGTGCCAGCAGCTTAAGTACAGGGTCGGGAGCCAAAAACATTCAGTACTTC. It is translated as CASSLSTGSGAKNIQYF. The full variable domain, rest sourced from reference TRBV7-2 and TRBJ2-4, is GAGVSQSPSNKVTEKGKDVELRCDPISGHTALYWYRQSLGQGLEFLIYFQGNSAPDKSGLPSDRFSAERTGGSVSTLTIQRTQQEDSAVYLCASSLSTGSGAKNIQYFGAGTRLSVL.

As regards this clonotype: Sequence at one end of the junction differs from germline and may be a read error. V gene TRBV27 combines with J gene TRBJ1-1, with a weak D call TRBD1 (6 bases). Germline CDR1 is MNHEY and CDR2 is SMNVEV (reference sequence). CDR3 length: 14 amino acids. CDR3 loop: CASKSGGMNTVAFF. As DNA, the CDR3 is TGTGCCAGCAAGTCTGGGGGCATGAACACTGTAGCTTTCTTT.

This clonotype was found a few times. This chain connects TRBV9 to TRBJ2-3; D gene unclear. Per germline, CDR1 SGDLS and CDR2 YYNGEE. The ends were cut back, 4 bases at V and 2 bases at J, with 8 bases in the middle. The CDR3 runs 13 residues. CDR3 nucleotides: TGTGCCAGCAGCCCGCAGATCACAGATACGCAGTATTTT. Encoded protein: CASSPQITDTQYF.

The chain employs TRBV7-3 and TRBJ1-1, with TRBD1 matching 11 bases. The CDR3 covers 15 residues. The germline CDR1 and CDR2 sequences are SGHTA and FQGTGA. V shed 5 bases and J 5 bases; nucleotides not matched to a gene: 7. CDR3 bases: TGTGCCAGCAGCCCGGGGGACAGGGGGGGTACTGAAGCTTTCTTT. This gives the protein CASSPGDRGGTEAFF. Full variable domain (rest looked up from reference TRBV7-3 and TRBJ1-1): GAGVSQTPSNKVTEKGKYVELRCDPISGHTALYWYRQSLGQGPEFLIYFQGTGAADDSGLPNDRFFAVRPEGSVSTLKIQRTERGDSAVYLCASSPGDRGGTEAFFGQGTRLTVV.

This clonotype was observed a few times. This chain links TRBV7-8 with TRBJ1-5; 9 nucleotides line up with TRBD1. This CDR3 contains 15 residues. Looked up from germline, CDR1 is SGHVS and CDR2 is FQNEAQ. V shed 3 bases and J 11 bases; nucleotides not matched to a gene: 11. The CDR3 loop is CASSLTRDRAPTQHF. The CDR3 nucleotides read TGTGCCAGCAGCTTGACCCGGGACAGGGCCCCAACCCAGCATTTT.

The CDR3: CASSPSQGARNYEQFF. DNA of the CDR3: TGTGCCAGCAGTCCTTCACAGGGGGCACGGAACTATGAGCAGTTCTTC. V is TRBV27 and J is TRBJ2-1; 9 bases are a match to TRBD1. Germline-derived CDR1 and CDR2 are MNHEY and SMNVEV (reference sequence). Germline trimming cut 5 bases from V and 8 bases from J; bases unmatched to any gene: 13. There are 16 residues in the CDR3.

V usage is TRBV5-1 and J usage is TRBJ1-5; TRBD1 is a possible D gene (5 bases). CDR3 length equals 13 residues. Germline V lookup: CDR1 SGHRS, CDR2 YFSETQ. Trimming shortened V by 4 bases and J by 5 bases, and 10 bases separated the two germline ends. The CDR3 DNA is TGCGCCAGCAGCAGGGGAGATGATCAGCCCCAGCATTTT. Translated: CASSRGDDQPQHF.

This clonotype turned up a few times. In DNA form, the CDR3 reads TGCAGTGCTCCGGACGGACAGTCAACTAATGAAAAACTGTTTTTT. Encoded protein: CSAPDGQSTNEKLFF. The V call is TRBV20-1, the J call TRBJ1-4; D perhaps matches TRBD1 (6 bases). The germline V gene has CDR1 DFQATT and CDR2 SNEGSKA (reference sequence). This CDR3 is built from 15 residues. V lost 5 bases, J lost 0 bases, and 13 bases lay in between.

The CDR3 spells CASSQDWRSGNTEAFF. The CDR3 DNA sequence: TGCGCCAGCAGCCAAGATTGGCGTAGTGGGAACACTGAAGCTTTCTTT. The chain carries TRBV4-3 and TRBJ1-1; D remains ambiguous. CDR3 length: 16 residues. Germline-derived CDR1 and CDR2 are LGHNA and YSLEER. V was pared by 0 bases and J by 1 base, with 12 bases between.

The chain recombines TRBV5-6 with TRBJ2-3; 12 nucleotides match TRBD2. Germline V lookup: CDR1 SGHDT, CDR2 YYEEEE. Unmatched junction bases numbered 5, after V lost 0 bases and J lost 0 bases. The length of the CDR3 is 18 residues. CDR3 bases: TGTGCCAGCAGCTTGGTTACTAGCGGGGGGCCTAGCACAGATACGCAGTATTTT. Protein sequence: CASSLVTSGGPSTDTQYF.

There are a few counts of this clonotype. The CDR3: CASSRDSYTGELFF. CDR3 nucleotide sequence: TGTGCCAGCAGCCGGGACTCTTACACCGGGGAGCTGTTTTTT. This sequence joins TRBV4-2 and TRBJ2-2; weak D call: TRBD2 (6 bases). This CDR3 has 14 residues. Deletions cut 4 bases from V and 3 bases from J, with 9 bases between. Germline loops: CDR1 LGHNA, CDR2 YNFKEQ.

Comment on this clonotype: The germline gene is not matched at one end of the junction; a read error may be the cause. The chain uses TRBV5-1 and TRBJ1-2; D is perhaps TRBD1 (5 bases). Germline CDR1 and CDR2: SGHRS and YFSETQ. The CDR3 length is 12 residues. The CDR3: CASSGQNNGNTF. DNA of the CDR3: TGCGCCAGCAGTGGACAAAATAATGGCAACACCTTC.

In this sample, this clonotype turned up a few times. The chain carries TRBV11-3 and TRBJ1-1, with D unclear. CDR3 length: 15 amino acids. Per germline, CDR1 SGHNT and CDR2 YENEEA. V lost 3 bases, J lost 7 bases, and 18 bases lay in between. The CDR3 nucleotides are TGTGCCAGCAGCTTGCACTCCGGGATGACGGATGAAGCTTTCTTT. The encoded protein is CASSLHSGMTDEAFF.

The CDR3 is CSTDYSENIQYF. Here the CDR3 DNA reads TGCAGTACTGACTACTCCGAAAACATTCAGTACTTC. J is TRBJ2-4 and V is TRBV20-1; tentative D call: TRBD2 (5 bases). The CDR3 covers 12 residues. V was pared by 8 bases and J by 5 bases, with 13 bases between. CDR1 is DFQATT and CDR2 is SNEGSKA in the germline V gene (reference sequence).

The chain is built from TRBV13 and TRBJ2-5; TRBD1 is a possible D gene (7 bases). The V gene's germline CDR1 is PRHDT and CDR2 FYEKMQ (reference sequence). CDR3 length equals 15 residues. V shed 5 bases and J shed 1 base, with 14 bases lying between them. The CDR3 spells CASSPGGGGQETQYF. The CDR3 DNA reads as TGTGCCAGCAGCCCCGGAGGGGGCGGCCAAGAGACCCAGTACTTC.

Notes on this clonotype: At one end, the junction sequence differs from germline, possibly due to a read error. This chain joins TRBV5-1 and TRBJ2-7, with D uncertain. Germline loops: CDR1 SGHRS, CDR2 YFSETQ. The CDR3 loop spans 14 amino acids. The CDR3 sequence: CASSLEPHSYEQYF. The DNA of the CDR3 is TGCGCCAGCAGCTTGGAACCCCACTCCTACGAGCAGTACTTT.

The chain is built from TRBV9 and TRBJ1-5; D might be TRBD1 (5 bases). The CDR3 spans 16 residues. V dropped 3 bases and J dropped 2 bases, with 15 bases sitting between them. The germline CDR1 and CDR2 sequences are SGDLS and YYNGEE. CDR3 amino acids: CASSAGPGMRNQPQHF. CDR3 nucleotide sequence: TGTGCCAGCAGCGCGGGGCCGGGGATGCGCAATCAGCCCCAGCATTTT.

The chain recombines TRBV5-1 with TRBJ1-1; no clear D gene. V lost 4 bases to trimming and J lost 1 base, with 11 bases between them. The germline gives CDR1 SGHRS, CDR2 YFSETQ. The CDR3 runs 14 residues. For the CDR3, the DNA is TGCGCCAGCAGCCTGGCGTGGGAGAACACTGAAGCTTTCTTT. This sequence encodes CASSLAWENTEAFF.

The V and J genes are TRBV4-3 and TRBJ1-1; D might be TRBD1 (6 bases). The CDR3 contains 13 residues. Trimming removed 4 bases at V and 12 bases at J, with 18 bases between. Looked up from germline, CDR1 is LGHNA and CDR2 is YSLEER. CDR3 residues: CASSPHSRGQTFF. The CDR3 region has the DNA TGCGCCAGCAGCCCACACAGCCGGGGGCAAACTTTCTTT.

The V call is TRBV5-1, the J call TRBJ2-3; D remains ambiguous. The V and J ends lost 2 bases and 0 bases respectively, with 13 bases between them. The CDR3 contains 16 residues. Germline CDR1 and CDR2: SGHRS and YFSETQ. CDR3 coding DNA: TGCGCCAGCAGCTTTGGCCCGGTTGGTAGCACAGATACGCAGTATTTT. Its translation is CASSFGPVGSTDTQYF.

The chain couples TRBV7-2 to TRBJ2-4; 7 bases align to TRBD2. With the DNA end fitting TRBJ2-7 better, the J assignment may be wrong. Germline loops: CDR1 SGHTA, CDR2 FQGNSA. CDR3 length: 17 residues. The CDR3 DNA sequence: TGTGCCAGCAGCTACAAGATGGTGGGAGGGGTCTCCTACGAGCAGTACTTC. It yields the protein CASSYKMVGGVSYEQYF.

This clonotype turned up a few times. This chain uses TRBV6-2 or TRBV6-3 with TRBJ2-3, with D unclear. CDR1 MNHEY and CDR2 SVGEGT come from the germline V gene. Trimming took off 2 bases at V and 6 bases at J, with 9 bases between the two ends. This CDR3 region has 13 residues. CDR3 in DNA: TGTGCCAGCAGTTACCTCGAGCCGGATACGCAGTATTTT. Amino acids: CASSYLEPDTQYF.